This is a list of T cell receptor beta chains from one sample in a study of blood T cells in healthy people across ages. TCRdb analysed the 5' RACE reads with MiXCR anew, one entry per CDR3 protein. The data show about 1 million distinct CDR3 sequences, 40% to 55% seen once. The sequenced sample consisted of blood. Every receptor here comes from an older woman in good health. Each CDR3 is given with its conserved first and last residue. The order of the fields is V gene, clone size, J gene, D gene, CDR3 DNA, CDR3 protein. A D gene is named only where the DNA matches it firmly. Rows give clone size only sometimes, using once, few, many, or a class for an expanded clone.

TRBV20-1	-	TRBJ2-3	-	TGCAGTGCTCACTACGACAGGACCCCACTCCACCACACAGATACGCAGTATTTT	CSAHYDRTPLHHTDTQYF
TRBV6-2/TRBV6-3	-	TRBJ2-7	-	TGTGCCAGCAGACAGTCTACTTACAGTGAGCAGTACTTC	CASRQSTYSEQYF
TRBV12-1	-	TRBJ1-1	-	TGTGCCAGCCCAGGGCTCCGGAGTGAAGCTTTCTTT	CASPGLRSEAFF
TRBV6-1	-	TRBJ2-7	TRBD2	TGTGCCAGCAGTGAGTGGCTAGCGGGTTACGACGAGCAGTACTTC	CASSEWLAGYDEQYF
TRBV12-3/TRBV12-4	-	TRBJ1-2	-	TGTGCCAGCAGTTTCTCAGGGAGCTATGGCTGCACCTTC	CASSFSGSYGCTF
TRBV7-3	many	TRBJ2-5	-	TGTGCCAGCAGCCCAGGGAGCCAAGAGACCCAGTACTTC	CASSPGSQETQYF
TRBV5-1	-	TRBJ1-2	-	TGCGCCAGCAGCTACGACGGGACGGTCTATGGCTACACCTTC	CASSYDGTVYGYTF
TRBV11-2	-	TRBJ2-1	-	TGTGCCAGCAATGACGTACAGGGACTGAACTACAATGAGCAGTTCTTC	CASNDVQGLNYNEQFF
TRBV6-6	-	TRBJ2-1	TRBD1	TGTGCCAGCAGCCCCCTTGAGGGGGCTAACCACAATGAGCAGTTCTTC	CASSPLEGANHNEQFF
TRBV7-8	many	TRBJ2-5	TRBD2	TGTGCCAGCAGCCGAAAGCAAGGGACTAGTGGGGAGACCCAGTACTTC	CASSRKQGTSGETQYF
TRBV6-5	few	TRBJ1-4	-	TGTGCCAGCAGTTACCGGACAGATTTGCCTGAAAAACTGTTTTTT	CASSYRTDLPEKLFF
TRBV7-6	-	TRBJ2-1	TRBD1	TGTGCCAGCAGCTTAGCTTCCGACAGGGTAGGCAATGAGCAGTTCTTC	CASSLASDRVGNEQFF
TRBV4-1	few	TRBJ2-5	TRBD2	TGCGCCAGCAGCCAATGGCCTAGCGGATCTCAAGAGACCCAGTACTTC	CASSQWPSGSQETQYF
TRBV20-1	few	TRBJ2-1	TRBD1	TGCAGTGCTAGAGATCGACAGGGCTACAATGAGCAGTTCTTC	CSARDRQGYNEQFF
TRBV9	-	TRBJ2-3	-	TGTGCCAGCAGCGCCCGGTATTCCGATACGCAGTATTTT	CASSARYSDTQYF
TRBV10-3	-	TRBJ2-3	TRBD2	TGTGCCACCAGTCGGGGGGTCGGCACAGATACGCAGTATTTT	CATSRGVGTDTQYF
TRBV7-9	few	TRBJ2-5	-	TGTGCCAGCAGCCGGACGTACAATGAGCAGTACTTC	CASSRTYNEQYF
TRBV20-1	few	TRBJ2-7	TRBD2	TGCAGTGCCATAGCGGGAATGAGATCCTACGAGCAGTACTTC	CSAIAGMRSYEQYF
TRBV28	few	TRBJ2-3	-	TGTGCCAGCAGCCAAGATACTATTATTCACACCAGCACAGATACGCAGTATTTT	CASSQDTIIHTSTDTQYF
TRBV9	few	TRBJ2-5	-	TGTGCCAGCAGCGTATACGGGAGCGGAGGTCTCCACCAAGAGACCCAGTACTTC	CASSVYGSGGLHQETQYF
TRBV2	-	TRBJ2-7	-	TGTGCCAGCCCGCGGCAGGGGTCCTACGAGCAGTACTTC	CASPRQGSYEQYF
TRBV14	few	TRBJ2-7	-	TGTGCCAGCAGGGTAGCGGATACCTACGAGCAGTACTTC	CASRVADTYEQYF
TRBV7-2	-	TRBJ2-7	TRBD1	TGTGCCAGCAGCTTAGAAGGGACAGGGTTCTACGAGCAGTACTTC	CASSLEGTGFYEQYF
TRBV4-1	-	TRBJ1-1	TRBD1	TGCGCCAGCAGCCAGATAAAACTCAGGACAGGGGTTATGAACACTGAAGCTTTCTTT	CASSQIKLRTGVMNTEAFF
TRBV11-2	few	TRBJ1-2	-	TGTGCCAGCAGCCTTAGTCGGGACTCATATGGCTACACCTTC	CASSLSRDSYGYTF
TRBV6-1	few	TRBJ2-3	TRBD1	TGTGCCAGCAGTGCCAGGGGGCAAGGATGGGCAGATACGCAGTATTTT	CASSARGQGWADTQYF
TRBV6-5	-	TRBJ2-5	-	TGTGCCAGCAGTTACTCTGGCAGCTCCTCGGAGACCCAGTACTTC	CASSYSGSSSETQYF
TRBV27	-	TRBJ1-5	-	TGTGCCAGTCAAAAAAATCAGGGGATCGATCAGCCCCAGCATTTT	CASQKNQGIDQPQHF
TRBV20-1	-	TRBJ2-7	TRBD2	TGCAGTGCTAGCCCGTCGACTAGCTCCCTCTACGAGCAGTACTTC	CSASPSTSSLYEQYF
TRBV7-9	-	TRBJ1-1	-	TGTGCCAGCAGCGTAGGGCCGGCCACTGAAGCTTTCTTT	CASSVGPATEAFF
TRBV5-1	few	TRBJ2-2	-	TGCGCCAGCAGCTTAGGACAGAGCTACACCGGGGAGCTGTTTTTT	CASSLGQSYTGELFF
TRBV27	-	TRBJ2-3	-	TGTGCCAGCATGGGACGGTTACCCACAGATACGCAGTATTTT	CASMGRLPTDTQYF
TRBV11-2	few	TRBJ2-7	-	TGTGCCAGCAGTGGATGGTCTCTGGAGCAGTACTTC	CASSGWSLEQYF
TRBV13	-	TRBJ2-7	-	TGTGCCAGCAGCGAGAGGCCGAACCCCAACTACGAGCAGTACTTC	CASSERPNPNYEQYF
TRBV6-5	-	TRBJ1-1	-	TGTGCCAGCAGTTACGGCGGGCAGACGGGAACTGAAGCTTTCTTT	CASSYGGQTGTEAFF
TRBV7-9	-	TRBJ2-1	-	TGTGCCAGCAGCTTAGACCCGCGACCTGAGCAGTTCTTC	CASSLDPRPEQFF
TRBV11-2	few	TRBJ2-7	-	TGTGCCAGCAGCTTATTTGCGTCAGGGAGCTCCTACGAGCAGTACTTC	CASSLFASGSSYEQYF
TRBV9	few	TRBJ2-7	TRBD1	TGTGCCAGCAGCGTAGAGTACAGGGGTGGCGAGCAGTACTTC	CASSVEYRGGEQYF
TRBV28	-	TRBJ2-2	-	TGTGCCAGCAGTTTTGGGCTGGGCACCGGGGAGCTGTTTTTT	CASSFGLGTGELFF
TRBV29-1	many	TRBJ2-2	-	TGCAGCGCTTCACAGGCTAGAACAAACGGGGAGCTGTTTTTT	CSASQARTNGELFF
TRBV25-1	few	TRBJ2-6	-	TGTGCCAGCAGTGGAGGGACGGGATTTCACTCTGGGGCCAACGTCCTGACTTTC	CASSGGTGFHSGANVLTF
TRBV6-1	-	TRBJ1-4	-	TGTGCCAGCAGGGGTAGTGACTTTACAGCTAATGAAAAACTGTTTTTT	CASRGSDFTANEKLFF
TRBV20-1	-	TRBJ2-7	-	TGCAGTGCTGGGTGGGGGATCTACGAGCAGTACTTC	CSAGWGIYEQYF
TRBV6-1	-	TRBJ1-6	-	TGTGCCGGCAGTGTGGGACAATCACCCCTCCACTTT	CAGSVGQSPLHF
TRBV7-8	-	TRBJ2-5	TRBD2	TGTGCCAGCAGCTTACCTTCTAGCGGTAAAGAGACCCAGTACTTC	CASSLPSSGKETQYF
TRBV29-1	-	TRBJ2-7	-	TGCAGCCCCGTTCTTTACAATGAGCAGTACTTC	CSPVLYNEQYF
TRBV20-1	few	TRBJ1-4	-	TGCAGTGCCGAGGGGGCAACTAATGAAAAACTGTTTTTT	CSAEGATNEKLFF
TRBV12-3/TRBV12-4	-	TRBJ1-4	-	TGTGCCAGCACCCGAGGTGGGGATGCTAATGAAAAACTGTTTTTT	CASTRGGDANEKLFF
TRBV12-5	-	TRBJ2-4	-	TGTGCTAGTGGTCCCCTGGGCACCGGTCTAAAGCAGTACTTC	CASGPLGTGLKQYF
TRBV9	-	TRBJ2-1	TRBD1	TGTACCAGCAGCGTGTGGGACAGGGGGCTCTACAATGAGCAGTTCTTC	CTSSVWDRGLYNEQFF
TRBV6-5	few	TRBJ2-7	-	TGTGCCAGCAGTGGGACTGTTAACTACGAGCAGTACTTC	CASSGTVNYEQYF
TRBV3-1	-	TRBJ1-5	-	TGTGCCAGCAGCCAAAAAGGGCGGTGGCAGCCCCAGCATTTT	CASSQKGRWQPQHF